Listed here is a single T cell receptor (beta chain). As yet, its antigen is unknown. The data originate from a study of T cells after yellow fever vaccination. TCRdb itself ran the 5' RACE reads through MiXCR, one entry per CDR3 protein. The sample shows 360,000 or so distinct CDR3 sequences, roughly 11% of them seen only once. Findings of the study overall: Secondary responses were weaker yet peaked faster, day 5 versus 15.

The V gene lost 0 bases and the J gene lost 7 bases, with 20 bases spanning the gap. The CDR3 runs to 16 residues. From germline, CDR1 is SGHKS and CDR2 YYEKEE (reference sequence). The rearrangement joins TRBV5-5 to TRBJ2-7; tentative D call: TRBD1 (6 bases). The source is a man aged 18 to 29 who received the YFV17D yellow fever vaccine. Sequenced here: PBMCs, sampled on the day of the first yellow fever vaccination. CDR3 in amino acids: CASSLVQGFILREQYF. For the CDR3, the DNA is TGTGCCAGCAGCTTGGTTCAGGGGTTCATCTTGAGGGAGCAGTACTTC.